A single sample gave rise to the 5 T cell receptor beta chains below, sequenced in a study of blood T cell repertoires in COVID-19. Produced via immunoSEQ multiplex PCR; TCRdb's table is partial and in-frame only. Found here are 250,000 to 300,000 clones, roughly 90% of them singletons; the top ten hold under 15%. Sequencing input: peripheral blood. The source of these receptors is a woman in her sixties or seventies with COVID-19, enrolled during active disease.

This chain links TRBV28 with TRBJ1-1; 11 positions match TRBD1. V lost 6 bases, J lost 10 bases, and 4 bases stayed unmatched. Germline loops: CDR1 MDHEN, CDR2 SYDVKM. The CDR3 loop spans 12 amino acids. In nucleotides, the CDR3 is TGTGCCAGCAGCCTGGGACAGGGGGTAGCTTTCTTT. Its protein product is CASSLGQGVAFF. The variable domain in full, with the rest retrieved from reference TRBV28 and TRBJ1-1, is DVKVTQSSRYLVKRTGEKVFLECVQDMDHENMFWYRQDPGLGLRLIYFSYDVKMKEKGDIPEGYSVSREKKERFSLILESASTNQTSMYLCASSLGQGVAFFGQGTRLTVV.

Worth noting for this clone: The identical CDR3 is also encoded by other nucleotide sequences in the sample. The V gene is TRBV3-1 (or the pseudogene TRBV3-2), the J gene TRBJ1-3; possibly TRBD1 for D (5 bases). Trimming stripped 1 base from V and 2 bases from J, with 6 bases between. This CDR3 is built from 14 residues. The V gene's germline CDR1 is LGHDT and CDR2 YNNKEL (reference sequence). This chain's CDR3 is CASSQGRAGNTIYF. Here the CDR3 DNA reads TGTGCCAGCAGCCAAGGCAGGGCTGGAAACACCATATATTTT.

The CDR3 region is CASSSELAGITDTQYF. As DNA, the CDR3 is TGTGCCAGCAGTTCGGAACTAGCGGGGATCACAGATACGCAGTATTTT. V gene TRBV6-5 combines with J gene TRBJ2-3, with TRBD2 identical over 10 bases. V gave up 4 bases and J gave up 2 bases; unmatched junction bases: 6. Germline values: CDR1 MNHEY, CDR2 SVGAGI. The CDR3 is 16 amino acids.

The V call is TRBV6-6, the J call TRBJ2-2; 8 positions agree with TRBD1. Per the germline V gene, CDR1 is MNHNY and CDR2 is SVGAGI (reference sequence). The V segment lost 4 bases and the J segment 7 bases; nucleotides outside the gene matches: 8. The CDR3 is 15 residues long. Written as DNA, the CDR3 is TGTGCCAGCAGTTGGGAGACAGGGGCGGGCGGGGAGCTGTTTTTT. Amino acid sequence: CASSWETGAGGELFF.

The genes are TRBV30 and TRBJ2-3; 9 bases align to TRBD1. CDR3 size: 15 residues. Germline V lookup: CDR1 GTSNPN, CDR2 SVGIG (reference sequence). The V and J ends lost 3 bases and 3 bases, in that order; junction bases with no gene match: 7. CDR3 in DNA: TGTGCCTGGAGCTCCCGGGACAGGGTGACAGATACGCAGTATTTT. As protein: CAWSSRDRVTDTQYF.